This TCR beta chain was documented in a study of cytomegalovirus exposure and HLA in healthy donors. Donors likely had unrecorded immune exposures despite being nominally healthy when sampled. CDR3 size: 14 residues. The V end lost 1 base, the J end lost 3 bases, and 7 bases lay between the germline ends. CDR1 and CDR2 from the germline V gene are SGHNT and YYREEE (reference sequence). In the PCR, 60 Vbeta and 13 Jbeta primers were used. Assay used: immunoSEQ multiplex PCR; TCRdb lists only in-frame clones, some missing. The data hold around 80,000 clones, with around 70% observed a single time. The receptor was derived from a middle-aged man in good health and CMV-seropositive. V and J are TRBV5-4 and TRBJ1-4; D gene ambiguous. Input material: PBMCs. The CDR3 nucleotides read TGTGCCAGCAGCTTGTCCGGGGCTAATGAAAAACTGTTTTTT. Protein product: CASSLSGANEKLFF.